The clone carrying this T cell receptor beta chain was seen more than once but under ten times. What it binds is unknown. This entry is derived from a study of human T cells and chemical hapten exposure. About the study: Patients, predominantly female, presented with alopecia areata, totalis or universalis.

Study-wide points: Large CDR3 similarity clusters arose significantly more often from expanded TCRs than from controls. Donors' alopecia may make their immune response differ from healthy people's.

Time point: pre-sensitization, week 0. Treatment defined: therapeutic diphenylcyclopropenone sensitization with weekly scalp DPC. TCRdb called the RACE reads again in MiXCR, with one record for every CDR3 protein. The repertoire holds approximately 320,000 distinct CDR3 sequences, with around 5.5% as singletons. Sequencing used whole blood, obtained in connection with sensitization to the hapten diphenylcyclopropenone (DPC). The origin of this receptor is a woman younger than 30 with alopecia areata. Some clones in this sample may be carry-over from other donors' samples.

CDR3 sequence (DNA): TGTGCCAGCAGCCTCCCGCGGACAGGGGAAGAGACCCAGTACTTC. This sequence encodes CASSLPRTGEETQYF. J is TRBJ2-5 and V is TRBV7-9, with 9 positions matching TRBD1. V was clipped by 5 bases and J by 3 bases; unmatched bases: 7. Germline lookup yields CDR1 SEHNR and CDR2 FQNEAQ (reference sequence). This CDR3 is built from 15 residues.